This T cell receptor (beta chain) was retrieved from a study of T-cell memory formation after mild COVID-19. Each CDR3 protein is one row after TCRdb ran MiXCR on the 5' RACE reads. In the table there are tens of thousands of distinct CDR3 sequences, approximately 16% of which are singletons. General observations from the study: Later expanders leaned CD4+, whereas day 15 to 85 contracting clones were balanced CD4/CD8. Pre-infection memory contained some responding clones, which suggested that cross-reactive memory had joined. Whether day 37 second-wave clones are SARS-CoV-2-specific was not confirmed. Most CD4+ clones that shrank were in CM and EM, while CD8+ ones turned up in EMRA.

This clonotype has a handful of counts. The antigen is not known. The CDR3 loop spans 15 amino acids. Germline V gene sequence: CDR1 MNHEY, CDR2 SMNVEV (reference sequence). V shed 0 bases and J 4 bases; nucleotides not matched to a gene: 5. The sequence was obtained from an adult woman who had mild COVID-19 (a few samples of this study predate the infection). Cell type and time point are not known. The V call is TRBV27, the J call TRBJ2-7; 8 bases align to TRBD2. Sequencing used PBMCs or a T cell subset sorted from them (not recorded which). CDR3 region: CASSLSGGRSYEQYF. The CDR3 region has the DNA TGTGCCAGCAGTTTATCGGGCGGGAGGTCTTACGAGCAGTACTTC.